This T cell receptor beta chain came from a study of cytomegalovirus exposure and HLA in healthy donors. Study at large: The Caucasian-associated ancestry cluster contained more than 75% of the approximately 430 genotyped donors.

Use of 60 Vbeta and 13 Jbeta primers characterized the PCR. Profiled with immunoSEQ multiplex PCR; TCRdb holds only in-frame clones, not every one. The sample records about 73,000 clones, over 70% being singletons. This clone was observed a handful of times. Germline values: CDR1 SEHNR, CDR2 FQNEAQ (reference sequence). The CDR3 sequence is 14 residues long. Between the trimmed V and J ends, which lost 0 bases and 6 bases, there was a span of 8 bases. The chain has TRBV7-9 and TRBJ2-2; D unclear. The sequence derives from a man between 70 and 80 years old in good health and CMV-seronegative. Sequenced: PBMCs. The CDR3 protein is CASSLAGRAGELFF. The CDR3 DNA is TGTGCCAGCAGCTTAGCGGGTCGGGCCGGGGAGCTGTTTTTT.